This record looks at one T cell receptor beta chain sequence and its context. Its target is not known. The assay was immunoSEQ multiplex PCR, and TCRdb's table has in-frame clones only and misses some. Among about 79,000 clones listed, 91% were seen once. The data originate from a study of OX40 agonist ivuxolimab in advanced cancers. Study-wide background: Patients took ivuxolimab, an agonistic anti-OX40 (CD134) antibody. Study observations and caveats: Certain nonresponding patients likewise had low normalized T-cell clonal expansion. Clonal expansion from baseline to week 6 occurred in both CD4+ and CD8+ T cells.

Deletions cut 3 bases from V and 5 bases from J, with 10 bases between. Looked up from germline, CDR1 is MDHEN and CDR2 is SYDVKM. The CDR3 covers 13 residues. V gene TRBV28 combines with J gene TRBJ1-2; D is uncertain. The sequence derives from an adult with an advanced solid tumor such as melanoma, head and neck, liver or kidney cancer. This material consisted of CD4+ or CD8+ T cells sorted from blood, taken in a trial of the OX40 agonist ivuxolimab. The CDR3 reads CASSLPEGYGYTF. DNA for the CDR3: TGTGCCAGCAGTTTGCCAGAAGGGTATGGCTACACCTTC.